A selection of T cell receptor beta chains follows, all from one sample in a study of blood T cells in healthy people across ages. TCRdb fed the 5' RACE reads into MiXCR, producing one record per CDR3 protein. The sample shows fewer than 800,000 distinct CDR3 sequences, around 25% of them seen only once. The data were also submitted as part of a second study, on T cells of mothers and their children.

The sequencing input was blood. The source is a boy younger than 18 in good health. The CDR3 runs from the conserved cysteine through the conserved F or W. A D gene is named only where the DNA matches it firmly. Size values are once, few and many counts, or a class for expanded clones, and some rows have none.

>TRBJ2-5|.|TRBD1|TRBV6-5
CASSYRQGGKETQYF
TGTGCCAGCAGTTACCGACAGGGTGGGAAAGAGACCCAGTACTTC
>TRBJ2-7|.|.|TRBV28
CASSGPRNYEQYF
TGTGCCAGCAGCGGCCCTCGGAACTACGAGCAGTACTTC
>TRBJ2-7|.|.|TRBV4-2
CASSPEQYF
TGTGCCAGCAGCCCGGAGCAGTACTTC
>TRBJ2-5|many|.|TRBV28
CASSPLRGQETQYF
TGTGCCAGCAGCCCCCTGCGGGGTCAAGAGACCCAGTACTTC
>TRBJ1-2|many|.|TRBV27
CASSAQANYGYTF
TGTGCCAGCTCCGCACAGGCTAACTATGGCTACACCTTC
>TRBJ2-3|.|TRBD2|TRBV7-9
CASSSRPGGSLGTDTQYF
TGTGCCAGCAGCTCCAGGCCGGGAGGATCCTTAGGCACAGATACGCAGTATTTT
>TRBJ1-3|few|TRBD1|TRBV4-3
CASSQVPGQGISGNTIYF
TGCGCCAGCAGCCAAGTACCGGGACAGGGAATCTCTGGAAACACCATATATTTT
>TRBJ2-5|few|TRBD2|TRBV20-1
CSAAPGLAEETQYF
TGCAGTGCTGCCCCGGGACTAGCAGAAGAGACCCAGTACTTC
>TRBJ1-6|few|.|TRBV9
CASSVSLGDSPLHF
TGTGCCAGCAGCGTTTCGTTGGGTGATTCACCCCTCCACTTT
>TRBJ1-2|.|.|TRBV12-3/TRBV12-4
CASTKQGYGYTF
TGTGCCAGCACTAAACAGGGCTATGGCTACACCTTC
>TRBJ2-5|.|TRBD2|TRBV4-1
CASSQGATAGGQETQYF
TGCGCCAGCAGCCAAGGAGCGACGGCGGGAGGGCAAGAGACCCAGTACTTC
>TRBJ1-4|once|.|TRBV25-1
CASSERRGLNEKLFF
TGTGCCAGCAGTGAACGCAGGGGTCTGAATGAAAAACTGTTTTTT
>TRBJ2-2|few|TRBD2|TRBV12-3/TRBV12-4
CASSNTGTSNTGELFF
TGTGCCAGCAGTAACACCGGGACTAGCAACACCGGGGAGCTGTTTTTT
>TRBJ2-5|.|TRBD2|TRBV3-1
CASVEGTGGQETQYF
TGTGCCAGCGTTGAAGGGACGGGGGGACAAGAGACCCAGTACTTC
>TRBJ1-1|few|TRBD1|TRBV5-1
CASSSGQENTEAFF
TGCGCCAGCAGCTCGGGACAGGAGAACACTGAAGCTTTCTTT
>TRBJ2-5|.|TRBD1|TRBV12-3/TRBV12-4
CASSRGDRQETQYF
TGTGCCAGCAGTCGAGGGGACAGACAAGAGACCCAGTACTTC
>TRBJ1-2|.|.|TRBV5-4
CASSLRGSSGYTF
TGTGCCAGCAGCCTCCGAGGGTCTTCGGGCTACACCTTC
>TRBJ2-7|few|TRBD2|TRBV27
CASRPSGSYEQYF
TGTGCCAGCAGGCCTAGCGGCTCCTACGAGCAGTACTTC
>TRBJ2-2|.|.|TRBV24-1
CATSDAAGAPGELFF
TGTGCCACCAGCGATGCGGCAGGAGCGCCCGGGGAGCTGTTTTTT
>TRBJ2-5|.|.|TRBV7-2
CASSLAGKAGGFGTQYF
TGTGCCAGCAGCTTAGCGGGGAAGGCCGGCGGGTTCGGGACCCAGTACTTC
>TRBJ2-5|few|TRBD2|TRBV6-1
CAAGGEETQYF
TGTGCCGCCGGGGGGGAAGAGACCCAGTACTTC
>TRBJ2-1|.|.|TRBV5-8
CASSLSIF
TGTGCCAGCAGCTTGAGTATCTTC
>TRBJ2-7|many|TRBD2|TRBV20-1
CSARDSGGPYEQYF
TGCAGTGCTAGAGATAGCGGGGGACCCTACGAGCAGTACTTC
>TRBJ2-3|many|.|TRBV6-6
CASSLRQSSTDTQYF
TGTGCCAGCAGTCTACGGCAGTCTAGCACAGATACGCAGTATTTT
>TRBJ2-5|.|TRBD2|TRBV3-1
CASSQDWGWAGEPAETQYF
TGTGCCAGCAGCCAAGATTGGGGTTGGGCGGGGGAACCGGCGGAGACCCAGTACTTC
>TRBJ1-4|.|TRBD1|TRBV6-6
CASSPDRAKLFF
TGTGCCAGCAGTCCCGACAGGGCAAAACTGTTTTTT
>TRBJ2-7|.|.|TRBV20-1
CSARDAVRYSVIEEQYF
TGCAGTGCTAGAGATGCCGTCAGGTACAGCGTGATTGAGGAGCAGTACTTC
>TRBJ2-7|.|TRBD1|TRBV9
CASSSLDRDHEQYF
TGTGCCAGCAGCTCCTTGGACAGGGACCACGAGCAGTACTTC
>TRBJ2-3|.|.|TRBV20-1
CSGGHTETDTQYF
TGCAGCGGGGGACATACGGAGACAGATACGCAGTATTTT
>TRBJ2-3|.|.|TRBV20-1
CSARPVAVTDTQYF
TGCAGTGCTAGACCGGTAGCGGTTACAGATACGCAGTATTTT
>TRBJ2-5|.|.|TRBV20-1
CSAVGTVQETQYF
TGCAGTGCTGTGGGAACAGTTCAAGAGACCCAGTACTTC
>TRBJ2-4|.|TRBD2|TRBV7-2
CASSLTTSGIQYF
TGTGCCAGCAGCTTAACCACTAGCGGGATTCAGTACTTC
>TRBJ2-5|.|.|TRBV6-6
CASSYSHETGTQYF
TGTGCCAGCAGTTACTCGCACGAAACGGGGACCCAGTACTTC
>TRBJ1-2|.|.|TRBV12-3/TRBV12-4
CASSWGDYGYTF
TGCGCCAGCAGCTGGGGCGACTATGGCTACACCTTC